This TCR beta chain appears in the sequencing data of a study of cytomegalovirus exposure and HLA in healthy donors. Notes on the study in general: A cluster of highly shared sequence variants was likely a sequencing artifact. Trimming of TCR beta V- and J-genes showed a link, identified in a later analysis, to a missense DCLRE1C variant. Reportedly, a later analysis found an Asian-associated ancestry cluster had fewer N-insertions than the roughly 670-donor mean.

The CDR3 totals 15 residues. With V trimmed by 3 bases and J by 0 bases, 1 base remained unmatched. The germline V gene has CDR1 MRHNA and CDR2 SNTAGT. About this clone itself: Its antigen is not identified.

The PCR was carried out with 60 Vbeta primers and 13 Jbeta primers. Sequencing was performed with immunoSEQ multiplex PCR; in TCRdb, only in-frame clones are kept and a portion is missing. Of approximately 120,000 clones in the sample, 81% were seen once. The TCR sequence derives from a woman aged 25 to 39 in good health and CMV-seronegative. Material: PBMCs. This rearrangement joins TRBV6-4 to TRBJ2-2; 7 bases agree with TRBD2. The CDR3 loop reads CASSEGTTNTGELFF. CDR3 nucleotide sequence: TGTGCCAGCAGTGAAGGGACTACGAACACCGGGGAGCTGTTTTTT.